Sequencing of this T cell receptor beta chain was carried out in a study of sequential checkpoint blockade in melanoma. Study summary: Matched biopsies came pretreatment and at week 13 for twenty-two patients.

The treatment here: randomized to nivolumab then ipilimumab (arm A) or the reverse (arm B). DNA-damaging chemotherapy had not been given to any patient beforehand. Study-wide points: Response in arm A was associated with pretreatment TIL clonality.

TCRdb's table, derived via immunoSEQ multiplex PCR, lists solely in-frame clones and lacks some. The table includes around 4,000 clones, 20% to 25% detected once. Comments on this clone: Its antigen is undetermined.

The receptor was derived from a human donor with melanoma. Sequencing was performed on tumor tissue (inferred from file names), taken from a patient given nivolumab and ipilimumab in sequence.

In DNA form, the CDR3 reads TGTGCCAGCAACCAAATGTTCACAGATACGCAGTATTTT. Amino acids: CASNQMFTDTQYF. The J gene is TRBJ2-3, the V gene TRBV12-5; D gene ambiguous. From germline, CDR1 is LGHNT and CDR2 FRNRAP. The CDR3 has 13 amino acids.